One sample yielded the 4 T cell receptor beta chains listed below, sequenced in a study of control samples from healthy donors and cancer patients. Only in-frame clones appear in the TCRdb table, and some are missing; sequencing was by immunoSEQ multiplex PCR. The sample holds 120,000 to 150,000 clones, approximately 92% seen once. Sequenced: blood. The origin of the receptors is a man in his thirties or forties in good health.

This chain connects TRBV10-3 to TRBJ2-2, with 14 nucleotides matching TRBD2. There are 18 residues in the CDR3. V trimming: 0 bases; J trimming: 3 bases; junction bases outside the gene matches: 3. Looked up from germline, CDR1 is ENHRY and CDR2 is SYGVKD. The CDR3 DNA sequence: TGTGCCATCAGTGAGTCGTGGGGACTAGCGGGGGACACCGGGGAGCTGTTTTTT. Translation: CAISESWGLAGDTGELFF.

V usage is TRBV6-5 and J usage is TRBJ1-1; TRBD1 aligns across 8 bases. J lost 8 bases, V lost 4 bases, and 15 bases had no gene match. This CDR3 has 16 residues. CDR1 is MNHEY, CDR2 SVGAGI, per germline. The chain's CDR3 is CASSSISGGAGLEAFF. Here the CDR3 DNA reads TGTGCCAGCAGTTCCATCTCAGGGGGCGCAGGGTTGGAAGCTTTCTTT.

This chain links TRBV15 with TRBJ2-7, with D possibly matching TRBD2 (6 bases). With 4 bases removed from V and 1 base from J, the gap between germline ends came to 11 bases. The germline V gene encodes CDR1 LNHNV and CDR2 YYDKDF (reference sequence). The CDR3 spans 14 residues. The CDR3 nucleotides are TGTGCCACCAGCAACCCTAGCGCTTCCTACGAGCAGTACTTC. It is translated as CATSNPSASYEQYF.

The rearrangement links TRBV7-9 to TRBJ2-7; either TRBD1 or TRBD2 may fit D (5 bases each). The V end lost 6 bases, the J end lost 0 bases, and 6 bases lay between the germline ends. The CDR3 extends over 12 amino acids. Germline V gives CDR1 SEHNR, CDR2 FQNEAQ (reference sequence). DNA of the CDR3: TGTGCCAGCAGTGGGGGCTCCTACGAGCAGTACTTC. Its protein is CASSGGSYEQYF.